One and the same sample provided the 14 T cell receptor beta chains below, sequenced in a study of blood T cell repertoires in COVID-19. TCRdb's copy holds only in-frame clones and misses some; the assay was immunoSEQ multiplex PCR. The table records about 130,000 clones, roughly 84% of them present only once. The sequencing sample was made of peripheral blood. The receptors stem from a woman in her twenties or thirties who had recovered from COVID-19.

The V call is TRBV27, the J call TRBJ2-5, with D perhaps matching TRBD1 (6 bases). The germline gives CDR1 MNHEY, CDR2 SMNVEV (reference sequence). This CDR3 is 14 amino acids long. With 4 bases removed from V and 6 bases from J, the gap between germline ends came to 15 bases. The CDR3 region is CASSSWTDRKTQYF. Written as DNA, the CDR3 is TGTGCCAGCAGTTCTTGGACAGACCGAAAGACCCAGTACTTC.

The CDR3 here is CASSLLGTGSSGANVLTF. In DNA form, the CDR3 reads TGTGCCAGCAGCCTACTCGGGACAGGGAGCTCTGGGGCCAACGTCCTGACTTTC. The V call is TRBV27, the J call TRBJ2-6; 9 bases are a match to TRBD1. CDR3 length: 18 residues. Germline V gives CDR1 MNHEY, CDR2 SMNVEV (reference sequence). V lost 6 bases to trimming and J lost 0 bases; unmatched junction nucleotides: 9.

At least ten counts were recorded for this clone. The chain combines TRBV19 with TRBJ2-7; TRBD1 is a possible D gene (6 bases). V gave up 3 bases and J gave up 3 bases, with 15 bases separating them. Germline V gene lookup returns CDR1 LNHDA and CDR2 SQIVND (reference sequence). This CDR3 contains 15 residues. The CDR3 nucleotides read TGTGCCAGTAGTATTACCGGGACAAGGTTCTACGAGCAGTACTTC. It specifies CASSITGTRFYEQYF.

V is TRBV2 and J is TRBJ2-3, with TRBD2 matching 7 bases. This CDR3 has 15 amino acids. Germline V CDR1 and CDR2: SNHLY, FYNNEI. J gave up 1 base and V 5 bases, and 6 bases lay outside the gene matches. The CDR3 region is CASSWTRGRTDTQYF. The CDR3 region has the DNA TGTGCCAGCAGTTGGACTAGGGGACGCACAGATACGCAGTATTTT.

V gene TRBV7-9 combines with J gene TRBJ1-2; 7 nucleotides agree with TRBD1. The V gene's germline CDR1 is SEHNR and CDR2 FQNEAQ (reference sequence). The CDR3 consists of 15 residues. V dropped 4 bases and J dropped 7; count of bases not matched to a gene: 12. DNA for the CDR3: TGTGCCAGCAGCTACACCGGGACAGATTTTGGTGGCTACACCTTC. It yields the protein CASSYTGTDFGGYTF.

The chain combines TRBV10-2 with TRBJ2-7; D might be TRBD2 (6 bases). The V and J ends lost 3 bases and 7 bases respectively, with 25 bases between them. CDR1 is WSHSY and CDR2 is SAAADI in the germline V gene. The CDR3 runs to 17 residues. For the CDR3, the DNA is TGCGCCAGCAGTGATCCGGCCCGCTTAGGCTCTCGGGGGGAGCAGTACTTC. Amino acids: CASSDPARLGSRGEQYF.

The chain employs TRBV7-2 and TRBJ1-4; TRBD1 might be the D (5 bases). The CDR3 consists of 14 residues. CDR1 and CDR2 (germline): SGHTA, FQGNSA. The V end was cut by 5 bases, the J end by 7 bases, with 14 bases between. CDR3 amino acids: CASSPRWGGEKLFF. CDR3 sequence (DNA): TGTGCCAGCAGCCCCCGGTGGGGCGGTGAAAAACTGTTTTTT.

The chain combines TRBV9 with TRBJ2-1; TRBD2 agrees at 10 bases. Germline trimming cut 1 base from V and 4 bases from J; bases unmatched to any gene: 8. The CDR3 runs to 17 residues. Germline V gene lookup returns CDR1 SGDLS and CDR2 YYNGEE. The CDR3 DNA sequence: TGTGCCAGCAGCGTAAAATCTACTAGCGGGAAGTACAATGAGCAGTTCTTC. Protein sequence: CASSVKSTSGKYNEQFF.

This chain joins TRBV27 and TRBJ2-6, with D maybe TRBD2 (5 bases). Germline V gene sequence: CDR1 MNHEY, CDR2 SMNVEV (reference sequence). This CDR3 contains 17 residues. Trimming left V 6 bases short and J 0 bases short, with 15 bases between. CDR3 in DNA: TGTGCCAGCAGCCCGGGGTCTTGGGGCTCTGGGGCCAACGTCCTGACTTTC. As protein: CASSPGSWGSGANVLTF.

Worth noting for this clone: This specimen includes other DNA sequences encoding the same CDR3. The chain employs TRBV30 and TRBJ2-3, with D perhaps matching TRBD2 (6 bases). Trimming took off 3 bases at V and 0 bases at J, with 10 bases between the two ends. Germline assignment: CDR1 GTSNPN and CDR2 SVGIG (reference sequence). The CDR3 runs 14 residues. The CDR3 bases are TGTGCCTGGAGCGGGGGTGGGAGCACAGATACGCAGTATTTT. Its translation is CAWSGGGSTDTQYF. Full variable domain (rest looked up from reference TRBV30 and TRBJ2-3): SQTIHQWPATLVQPVGSPLSLECTVEGTSNPNLYWYRQAAGRGLQLLFYSVGIGQISSEVPQNLSASRPQDRQFILSSKKLLLSDSGFYLCAWSGGGSTDTQYFGPGTRLTVL.

This clone was found once. CDR3 loop: CASSLELAGGTDTQYF. The CDR3 region has the DNA TGTGCCAGCAGCTTAGAATTAGCGGGAGGGACAGATACGCAGTATTTT. The chain employs TRBV11-2 and TRBJ2-3, with 11 nucleotides matching TRBD2. Unmatched junction bases numbered 2, after V lost 0 bases and J lost 3 bases. From germline, CDR1 is SGHAT and CDR2 FQNNGV. The CDR3 is 16 amino acids. Looking up the rest from reference TRBV11-2 and TRBJ2-3 gives the full variable domain: EAGVAQSPRYKIIEKRQSVAFWCNPISGHATLYWYQQILGQGPKLLIQFQNNGVVDDSQLPKDRFSAERLKGVDSTLKIQPAKLEDSAVYLCASSLELAGGTDTQYFGPGTRLTVL.

The chain combines TRBV13 with TRBJ2-7; possibly TRBD1 for D (6 bases). The ends were cut back, 0 bases at V and 2 bases at J, with 8 bases in the middle. Germline CDR1 reads PRHDT; CDR2 reads FYEKMQ (reference sequence). The CDR3 totals 14 residues. The CDR3 sequence is CASSLGRGTYEQYF. The CDR3 region has the DNA TGTGCCAGCAGCTTAGGCAGGGGAACCTACGAGCAGTACTTC.

This chain joins TRBV6-5 and TRBJ2-5; 7 positions agree with TRBD2. The germline V gene encodes CDR1 MNHEY and CDR2 SVGAGI. This CDR3 spans 14 amino acids. The trim removed 5 bases at V and 10 bases at J, leaving 13 bases unmatched. The CDR3 coding sequence is TGTGCCAGCAGTAGCGGGGAGGGCTTTGTGGGCCAGTACTTC. Translated, it gives CASSSGEGFVGQYF.

The CDR3 spells CASSQERQLTGELFF. The CDR3, as DNA: TGTGCCAGCAGCCAAGAAAGACAACTCACCGGGGAGCTGTTTTTT. The rearrangement links TRBV4-2 to TRBJ2-2; D gene uncertain. The V gene's germline CDR1 is LGHNA and CDR2 YNFKEQ. This CDR3 contains 15 residues. Deletions cut 0 bases from V and 4 bases from J, with 9 bases between.